The rows below give T cell receptor beta chains drawn from one sample of a study of T-cell reconstitution after alpha-beta-depleted transplantation in children. From the PCR reads, TCRdb called clonotypes with MiXCR, one entry per CDR3 protein. The sample lists about 300,000 distinct CDR3 sequences, 7.5% to 9% occurring once. This specimen consisted of peripheral blood, obtained 360 days after TCRalphabeta/CD19-depleted stem cell transplant. The receptors come from a female patient between 2 and 10 years old who had a stem cell transplant for Fanconi anemia, so the T cells may come from the graft donor. The CDR3 runs from the conserved cysteine through the conserved F or W. A D gene is named only where the DNA matches it firmly. A row's size may be missing; if present it is once, few, many or a size class.

>few|TRBJ1-1|NA|TRBV5-1
TGCGCCAGCAGCGCCCTCGACAGAAGGGGTGAAGCTTTCTTT
CASSALDRRGEAFF
>many|TRBJ1-1|NA|TRBV5-1
TGCGCCAGCAGCTCAGGACGGCTTCCTGAAGCTTTCTTT
CASSSGRLPEAFF
>many|TRBJ2-2|TRBD2|TRBV20-1
TGCAGTGCTAGAGGGTCCGGGGGGGGATCACTGAACACCGGGGAGCTGTTTTTT
CSARGSGGGSLNTGELFF
>few|TRBJ2-7|NA|TRBV2
TGTGCCAGCAGACAATTCCCCTACGAGCAGTACTTC
CASRQFPYEQYF
>many|TRBJ2-7|TRBD2|TRBV5-1
TGCGCCAGCAGCCCAAACAGTCACTTCGGACTAGCGGGAGTGTACGAGCAGTACTTC
CASSPNSHFGLAGVYEQYF
>many|TRBJ2-7|NA|TRBV20-1
TGCAGTGCCCCCAGCAACTACGAGCAGTACTTC
CSAPSNYEQYF
>few|TRBJ1-2|NA|TRBV4-1
TGCGCCAGCAGCACGAAGCCAATTCTAGGGGGAAATGGCTACACCTTC
CASSTKPILGGNGYTF
>few|TRBJ1-5|NA|TRBV13
TGTGCCAGCAGCTCCCTACACGGGGGGCCCCAGCATTTT
CASSSLHGGPQHF
>NA|TRBJ1-3|TRBD1|TRBV5-6
TGTGCCAGCAGCTTTGGACAGGGGGCAAGATTCTCTGGAAACACCATATATTTT
CASSFGQGARFSGNTIYF
>NA|TRBJ2-5|NA|TRBV7-9
TGTGCCAGCAGCTCCCCTCACGGACCCCCCGTTGGGACCCAGTACTTC
CASSSPHGPPVGTQYF